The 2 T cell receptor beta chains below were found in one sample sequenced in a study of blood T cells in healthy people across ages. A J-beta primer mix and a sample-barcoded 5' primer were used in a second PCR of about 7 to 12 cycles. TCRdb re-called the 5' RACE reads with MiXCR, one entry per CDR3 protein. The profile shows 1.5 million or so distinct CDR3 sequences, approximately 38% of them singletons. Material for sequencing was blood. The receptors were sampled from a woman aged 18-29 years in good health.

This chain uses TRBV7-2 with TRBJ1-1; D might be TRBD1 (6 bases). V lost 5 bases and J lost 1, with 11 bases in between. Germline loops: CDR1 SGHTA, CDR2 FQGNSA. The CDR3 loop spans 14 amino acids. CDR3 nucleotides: TGTGCCAGCAGCCAGCGGGACAAGAACACTGAAGCTTTCTTT. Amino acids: CASSQRDKNTEAFF.

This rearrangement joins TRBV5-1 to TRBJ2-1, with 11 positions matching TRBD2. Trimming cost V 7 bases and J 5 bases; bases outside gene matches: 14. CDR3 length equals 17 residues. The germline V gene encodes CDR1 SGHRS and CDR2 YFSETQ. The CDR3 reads CASGYPRTSGSHNEQFF. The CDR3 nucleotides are TGCGCCAGCGGGTACCCTCGGACTAGCGGGTCTCACAATGAGCAGTTCTTC. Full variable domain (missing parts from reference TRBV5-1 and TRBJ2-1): KAGVTQTPRYLIKTRGQQVTLSCSPISGHRSVSWYQQTPGQGLQFLFEYFSETQRNKGNFPGRFSGRQFSNSRSEMNVSTLELGDSALYLCASGYPRTSGSHNEQFFGPGTRLTVL.